This TCR beta chain was captured in a study of cytomegalovirus exposure and HLA in healthy donors. Findings and caveats of the study: In a later analysis, the majority of CMV-associated beta chains seemingly showed HLA restriction. A later analysis reportedly found that, within productive TCRs, an Asian-associated ancestry cluster had fewer N-insertions than the mean observed across the approximately 600 donors.

With 60 Vbeta and 13 Jbeta primers, the PCR was carried out. TCRdb keeps only in-frame clones here, not all; method: immunoSEQ multiplex PCR. The sample holds some 130,000 clones, approximately 82% seen once. As to this clone: Its antigen is unidentified.

This TCR was recovered from a female donor in good health and CMV-seronegative. The specimen sequenced was PBMCs.

CDR3 DNA sequence: TGTGCCAGCAGCGTGCAGGGGGTTAACTATGGCTACACCTTC. Amino acid sequence: CASSVQGVNYGYTF. This chain joins TRBV9 and TRBJ1-2, with 7 bases matching TRBD1. With V trimmed by 2 bases and J by 1 base, 2 bases remained unmatched. The germline gives CDR1 SGDLS, CDR2 YYNGEE. The CDR3 is 14 residues long.